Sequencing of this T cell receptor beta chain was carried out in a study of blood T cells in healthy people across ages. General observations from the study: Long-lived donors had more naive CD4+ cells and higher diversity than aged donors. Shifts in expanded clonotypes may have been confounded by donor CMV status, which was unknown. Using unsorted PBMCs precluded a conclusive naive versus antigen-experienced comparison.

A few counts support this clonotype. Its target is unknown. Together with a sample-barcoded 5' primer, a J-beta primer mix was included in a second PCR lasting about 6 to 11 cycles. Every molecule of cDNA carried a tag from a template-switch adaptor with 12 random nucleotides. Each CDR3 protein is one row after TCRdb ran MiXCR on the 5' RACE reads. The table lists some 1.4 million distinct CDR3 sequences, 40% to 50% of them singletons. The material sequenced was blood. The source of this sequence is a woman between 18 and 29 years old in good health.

CDR3 in amino acids: CASSFARVDTDTQYF. In DNA form, the CDR3 reads TGTGCCAGCAGTTTCGCCAGGGTAGACACAGATACGCAGTATTTT. The chain joins TRBV27 to TRBJ2-3, with D perhaps matching TRBD1 (5 bases). The CDR3 extends over 15 amino acids. V lost 3 bases and J 2 bases, leaving 12 bases between the germline ends. Germline CDR1 is MNHEY and CDR2 is SMNVEV (reference sequence).